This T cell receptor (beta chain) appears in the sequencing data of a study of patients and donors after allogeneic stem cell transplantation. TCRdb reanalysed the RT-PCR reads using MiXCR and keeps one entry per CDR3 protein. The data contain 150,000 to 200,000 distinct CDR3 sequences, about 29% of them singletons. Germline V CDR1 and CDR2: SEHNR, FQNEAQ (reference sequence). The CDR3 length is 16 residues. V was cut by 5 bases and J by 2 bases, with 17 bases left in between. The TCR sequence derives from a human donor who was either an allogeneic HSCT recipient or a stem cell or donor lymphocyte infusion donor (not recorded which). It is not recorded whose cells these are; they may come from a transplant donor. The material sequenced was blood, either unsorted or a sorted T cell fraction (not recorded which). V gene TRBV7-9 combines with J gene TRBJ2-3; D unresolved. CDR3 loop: CASSLTPANPTDTQYF. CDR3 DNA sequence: TGTGCCAGCAGCCTTACCCCGGCCAACCCCACAGATACGCAGTATTTT.